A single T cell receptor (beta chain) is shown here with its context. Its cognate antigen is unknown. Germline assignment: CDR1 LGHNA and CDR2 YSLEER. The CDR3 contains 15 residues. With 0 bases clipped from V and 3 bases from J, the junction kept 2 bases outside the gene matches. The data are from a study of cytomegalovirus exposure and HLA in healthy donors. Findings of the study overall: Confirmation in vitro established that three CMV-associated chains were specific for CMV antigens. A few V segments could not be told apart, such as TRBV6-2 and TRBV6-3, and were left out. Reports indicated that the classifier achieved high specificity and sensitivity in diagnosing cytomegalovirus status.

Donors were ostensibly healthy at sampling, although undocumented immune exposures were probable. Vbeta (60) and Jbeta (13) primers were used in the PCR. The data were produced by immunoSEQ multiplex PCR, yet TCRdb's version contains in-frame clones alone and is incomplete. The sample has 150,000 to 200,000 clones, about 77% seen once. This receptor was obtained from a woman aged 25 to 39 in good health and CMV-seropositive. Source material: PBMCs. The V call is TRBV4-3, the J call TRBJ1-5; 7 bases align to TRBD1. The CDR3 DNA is TGCGCCAGCAGCCAAGATGGGACAGACAATCAGCCCCAGCATTTT. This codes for CASSQDGTDNQPQHF.